These 24 T cell receptor beta chains were all obtained from the same sample, sequenced in a study of T-cell memory formation after mild COVID-19. One entry per CDR3 protein, called by TCRdb with MiXCR from the 5' RACE reads. The table records roughly 450,000 distinct CDR3 sequences, 15% to 20% of them present only once. The sequenced sample was PBMCs or a T cell subset sorted from them (not recorded which). The receptors derive from an adult woman who had mild COVID-19 (a few samples of this study predate the infection). Cell type and time point are not known.

This chain uses TRBV15 with TRBJ2-1; 11 bases fit TRBD2. The CDR3 extends over 15 amino acids. Germline CDR1 and CDR2: LNHNV and YYDKDF (reference sequence). V shed 1 base, J shed 7 bases, and the junction held 3 bases outside the gene matches. The CDR3 region has the DNA TGTGCCACCAGCAGAGCCCGACTAGCGGGGAATGAGCAGTTCTTC. It yields the protein CATSRARLAGNEQFF.

This clonotype was counted a few times. J is TRBJ1-3 and V is TRBV7-2; D might be TRBD1 (5 bases). Trimming took 3 bases from V and 1 from J, leaving 7 bases between them. CDR3 size: 14 residues. CDR1 and CDR2 from the germline V gene are SGHTA and FQGNSA. CDR3 residues: CASSLTASGNTIYF. Written as DNA, the CDR3 is TGTGCCAGCAGCTTGACAGCATCTGGAAACACCATATATTTT.

The chain employs TRBV18 and TRBJ1-1; D gene ambiguous. CDR1 KGHSH and CDR2 LQKENI come from the germline V gene. The germline V and J ends were trimmed by 6 bases and 1 base, with 9 bases remaining between them. This CDR3 contains 13 residues. As DNA, the CDR3 is TGTGCCAGCTCGACAACAGAGAACACTGAAGCTTTCTTT. This translates into CASSTTENTEAFF.

This clonotype appeared a single time. In DNA form, the CDR3 reads TGCGCCAGCAGCCCAGCTGCGTATAACACCGGGGAGCTGTTTTTT. Translated: CASSPAAYNTGELFF. The chain combines TRBV4-3 with TRBJ2-2; D uncertain. V lost 4 bases, J lost 2 bases, and 11 bases lay in between. The germline CDR1 and CDR2 sequences are LGHNA and YSLEER. The CDR3 has 15 residues.

This clonotype was observed a handful of times. The chain links TRBV12-3 or TRBV12-4 to TRBJ1-3; D gene unclear. Trimming cost V 7 bases and J 0 bases, with 10 bases left between them. The length of the CDR3 is 14 residues. As DNA, the CDR3 is TGTGCCAGCACCCTCACGAGCTCTGGAAACACCATATATTTT. Translation gives CASTLTSSGNTIYF.

This clonotype was seen a handful of times. The V call is TRBV20-1, the J call TRBJ2-1; D ambiguous. CDR3 length: 13 amino acids. Germline V CDR1 and CDR2: DFQATT, SNEGSKA (reference sequence). V was clipped by 0 bases and J by 9 bases, with 12 bases between them. The CDR3 bases are TGCAGTGCTAGAGATCCCAAGCGAGGTGAGCAGTTCTTC. Its protein is CSARDPKRGEQFF.

This clonotype was seen only a few times. The chain recombines TRBV20-1 with TRBJ2-1; 12 bases are a match to TRBD2. Germline trimming cut 0 bases from V and 7 bases from J; bases unmatched to any gene: 10. This CDR3 comprises 17 residues. Per germline, CDR1 DFQATT and CDR2 SNEGSKA (reference sequence). The CDR3 region is CSARDLGLAGGKNEQFF. CDR3 nucleotides: TGCAGTGCTAGAGATCTAGGGCTAGCGGGAGGGAAGAATGAGCAGTTCTTC.

This clonotype was seen a few times. This chain joins TRBV4-1 and TRBJ2-7, with D hard to call. V gave up 0 bases and J gave up 0 bases, with 12 bases separating them. Germline values: CDR1 MGHRA, CDR2 YSYEKL. The CDR3 totals 16 residues. CDR3: CASSQDGSLISYEQYF. The CDR3 region has the DNA TGCGCCAGCAGCCAAGATGGCAGTCTAATCTCCTACGAGCAGTACTTC.

This clonotype was seen a few times. The chain carries TRBV12-3 or TRBV12-4 and TRBJ1-1; D gene ambiguous. The CDR3 is 14 residues long. The germline V and J ends were trimmed by 6 bases and 3 bases, with 14 bases remaining between them. CDR3 protein: CASSPPLVDTEAFF. CDR3 bases: TGTGCCAGCAGCCCACCTCTGGTGGACACTGAAGCTTTCTTT.

The table lists this clonotype with a few counts. The rearrangement uses TRBV30 and TRBJ1-2; D may be TRBD1 (5 bases). Germline CDR1 reads GTSNPN; CDR2 reads SVGIG (reference sequence). CDR3 length equals 13 residues. V lost 0 bases, J lost 3 bases, and 8 bases lay in between. DNA of the CDR3: TGTGCCTGGAGTGTGCGGGGGGACTATGGCTACACCTTC. Its protein is CAWSVRGDYGYTF. Full variable domain (missing parts from reference TRBV30 and TRBJ1-2): SQTIHQWPATLVQPVGSPLSLECTVEGTSNPNLYWYRQAAGRGLQLLFYSVGIGQISSEVPQNLSASRPQDRQFILSSKKLLLSDSGFYLCAWSVRGDYGYTFGSGTRLTVV.

The chain links TRBV3-1 to TRBJ2-3; D might be TRBD2 (7 bases). The V end lost 10 bases, the J end lost 3 bases, and 17 bases lay between the germline ends. Germline V gives CDR1 LGHDT, CDR2 YNNKEL (reference sequence). CDR3 length equals 14 residues. The CDR3 loop reads CATERAGATDTQYF. Written as DNA, the CDR3 is TGTGCCACGGAGAGGGCGGGGGCGACAGATACGCAGTATTTT.

This clonotype was detected ten times or more. The chain uses TRBV5-1 and TRBJ1-1; a weak D match, TRBD1 (5 bases). Per germline, CDR1 SGHRS and CDR2 YFSETQ. This CDR3 comprises 14 residues. Trimming shortened V by 0 bases and J by 1 base, and 7 bases separated the two germline ends. The CDR3 DNA is TGCGCCAGCAGCTTGGGGGACGGGAACACTGAAGCTTTCTTT. Translating gives CASSLGDGNTEAFF.

The V call is TRBV5-4, the J call TRBJ2-5; D perhaps matches TRBD2 (5 bases). The ends were cut back, 0 bases at V and 4 bases at J, with 19 bases in the middle. The CDR3 sequence is 17 residues long. Looked up from germline, CDR1 is SGHNT and CDR2 is YYREEE (reference sequence). The CDR3 spells CASSLGVSRGSGETQYF. In nucleotides, the CDR3 is TGTGCCAGCAGCTTGGGGGTCAGTAGAGGGAGTGGAGAGACCCAGTACTTC.

This clonotype was seen many times. The chain has TRBV4-3 and TRBJ2-1; tentative D call: TRBD2 (5 bases). V lost 4 bases to trimming and J lost 7 bases, with 14 bases between them. There are 14 residues in the CDR3. Germline-derived CDR1 and CDR2 are LGHNA and YSLEER. The CDR3 DNA reads as TGCGCCAGCAGCCTCCGTGGGGAGTGGAATGAGCAGTTCTTC. As protein: CASSLRGEWNEQFF.

The J gene is TRBJ2-7, the V gene TRBV7-6; perhaps TRBD1 as D (5 bases). V gave up 5 bases and J gave up 4 bases, with 12 bases separating them. The CDR3 has 13 residues. Germline loops: CDR1 SGHVS, CDR2 FNYEAQ. CDR3 protein: CASSPTVGYEQYF. CDR3 in DNA: TGTGCCAGCAGCCCGACAGTTGGGTACGAGCAGTACTTC. Complete variable domain (other parts from reference TRBV7-6 and TRBJ2-7): GAGVSQSPRYKVTKRGQDVALRCDPISGHVSLYWYRQALGQGPEFLTYFNYEAQQDKSGLPNDRFSAERPEGSISTLTIQRTEQRDSAMYRCASSPTVGYEQYFGPGTRLTVT.

The V gene is TRBV5-1, the J gene TRBJ1-1; D gene ambiguous. Germline loops: CDR1 SGHRS, CDR2 YFSETQ. This CDR3 comprises 12 residues. The V and J ends lost 1 base and 6 bases respectively, with 7 bases between them. In DNA, the CDR3 is TGCGCCAGCAGCTTGTCGGGAGCTGAAGCTTTCTTT. Protein product: CASSLSGAEAFF.

This clonotype was picked up many times. The V call is TRBV3-1, the J call TRBJ2-7, with 8 nucleotides matching TRBD1. The CDR3 has 15 residues. The germline gives CDR1 LGHDT, CDR2 YNNKEL (reference sequence). V was pared by 5 bases and J by 3 bases, with 9 bases of the junction left unmatched. CDR3 residues: CASSYIAGGGYEQYF. The CDR3 DNA is TGTGCCAGCAGCTACATCGCAGGGGGCGGCTACGAGCAGTACTTC.

This clonotype was recorded many times. The chain has TRBV29-1 and TRBJ2-1; D is undetermined. Trimming took 5 bases from V and 13 from J, leaving 15 bases between them. Germline-derived CDR1 and CDR2 are SQVTM and ANQGSEA. The CDR3 totals 11 residues. In DNA form, the CDR3 reads TGCAGCGTTTGGGTAAAGTTGGGACAGTTCTTC. The encoded protein is CSVWVKLGQFF.

The chain joins TRBV27 to TRBJ1-4; D is undetermined. Trimming removed 7 bases from V and 6 bases from J, with 12 bases in between. The germline V gene encodes CDR1 MNHEY and CDR2 SMNVEV (reference sequence). CDR3 length: 13 amino acids. DNA for the CDR3: TGTGCCAGCAAGGGATTCGGGGATGAAAAACTGTTTTTT. The encoded protein is CASKGFGDEKLFF. Full variable domain (rest looked up from reference TRBV27 and TRBJ1-4): EAQVTQNPRYLITVTGKKLTVTCSQNMNHEYMSWYRQDPGLGLRQIYYSMNVEVTDKGDVPEGYKVSRKEKRNFPLILESPSPNQTSLYFCASKGFGDEKLFFGSGTQLSVL.

There are a few counts of this clonotype. At one boundary the junction diverges from the germline segment, which might be a read error. The J gene is TRBJ2-3, the V gene TRBV2, with TRBD2 matching over 7 bases. The CDR3 totals 14 residues. Germline V gives CDR1 SNHLY, CDR2 FYNNEI. CDR3 loop: CASSEAGLGDTQYF. In DNA form, the CDR3 reads TGTGCCAGCAGCGAAGCGGGGCTGGGGGATACGCAGTATTTT.

The chain couples TRBV7-8 to TRBJ1-4; 7 bases are shared with TRBD1. CDR1 and CDR2 from the germline V gene are SGHVS and FQNEAQ. Trimming took 3 bases from V and 4 from J; bases not matched to a gene: 8. The CDR3 consists of 16 residues. The CDR3, as DNA: TGTGCCAGCAGCTTTCGGGGGGACAGCTATAATGAAAAACTGTTTTTT. Protein: CASSFRGDSYNEKLFF. Together with reference TRBV7-8 and TRBJ1-4, the CDR3 gives the full variable domain: GAGVSQSPRYKVAKRGQDVALRCDPISGHVSLFWYQQALGQGPEFLTYFQNEAQLDKSGLPSDRFFAERPEGSVSTLKIQRTQQEDSAVYLCASSFRGDSYNEKLFFGSGTQLSVL.

With respect to this clonotype: This is likely a read error, given that the CDR3 carries no conserved phenylalanine or tryptophan at its end. The chain couples TRBV6-5 to TRBJ2-1; D is possibly TRBD1 or TRBD2 (5 bases each). The CDR3 extends over 17 amino acids. Trimming stripped 0 bases from V and 5 bases from J, with 17 bases between. Germline values: CDR1 MNHEY, CDR2 SVGAGI. For the CDR3, the DNA is TGTGCCAGCAGTTACTCGAGGCGAGGGGCGCAGGACAATGAGCAGTTCTTA. It specifies CASSYSRRGAQDNEQFL.

The V and J genes are TRBV12-3 or TRBV12-4 and TRBJ1-3; 8 bases match TRBD1. This CDR3 comprises 14 residues. J was trimmed by 5 bases and V by 4 bases; bases with no gene match: 4. CDR3 protein: CASSSDRDRNTIYF. The CDR3 DNA reads as TGTGCCAGCAGTTCGGACAGGGATAGAAACACCATATATTTT.

This sequence joins TRBV27 and TRBJ2-5, with D unclear. V lost 5 bases, J lost 5 bases, and 15 bases lay in between. In germline, CDR1 is MNHEY, CDR2 SMNVEV (reference sequence). The CDR3 runs to 14 residues. The CDR3 nucleotides are TGTGCCAGCAGTCCCGGTGATGGATTGGAGACCCAGTACTTC. Encoded protein: CASSPGDGLETQYF.